This T cell receptor beta chain emerged from a study of post-analysis software for immune sequencing data. Study conclusions and caveats: Patients had higher frequencies than controls of about five TRBV segments, including TRBV5-6, TRBV5-1 and TRBV20-1.

A word on this clonotype: Its antigen is undetermined. A read error may explain this, as a much larger clone is one base away.

Prepared libraries of TCR beta cDNA carried unique molecular identifiers. One entry per CDR3 protein, called by TCRdb with MiXCR from the PCR reads. The data hold around 200,000 distinct CDR3 sequences, with roughly 30% observed a single time. CDR1 and CDR2 from the germline V gene are LNHNV and YYDKDF (reference sequence). This CDR3 contains 18 residues. The specimen was blood. The chain has TRBV15 and TRBJ2-4, with TRBD1 as a possible D gene (6 bases). The sequence was collected from a girl under 18 with multiple sclerosis. The CDR3 region is CATSRKTRDILAKNIPYF. The DNA of the CDR3 is TGTGCCACCAGCAGAAAAACTCGGGACATTTTAGCCAAAAACATTCCGTACTTC.